The 13 T cell receptor beta chains below come from one sample, sequenced in a study of liver allograft versus peripheral blood T cells. Study information: Comparisons were made between T cell receptor repertoires found in transplanted livers and those circulating in recipients' peripheral blood.

TCRdb re-called the reads with MiXCR, one entry per CDR3 protein. This table holds around 13,000 distinct CDR3 sequences, under 30% found once. The receptors originated from a human patient who had a liver transplant. The T cells may partly be graft donor cells.

In its sample, this clonotype is medium-sized (0.01 to 0.1%). The V call is TRBV19, the J call TRBJ2-7; D is perhaps TRBD1 (5 bases). This CDR3 is 14 amino acids long. The ends were cut back, 5 bases at V and 0 bases at J, with 11 bases in the middle. Germline CDR1 is LNHDA and CDR2 is SQIVND (reference sequence). CDR3 nucleotide sequence: TGTGCCAGTAGTTCCCTAACAGGCTCCTACGAGCAGTACTTC. This encodes CASSSLTGSYEQYF. The complete variable domain, with remaining parts taken from reference TRBV19 and TRBJ2-7, reads DGGITQSPKYLFRKEGQNVTLSCEQNLNHDAMYWYRQDPGQGLRLIYYSQIVNDFQKGDIAEGYSVSREKKESFPLTVTSAQKNPTAFYLCASSSLTGSYEQYFGPGTRLTVT.

CDR3 bases: TGTGCCAGCAGTTTATTCACGGGATCCGGGGGCTACGAGCAGTACTTC. This codes for CASSLFTGSGGYEQYF. V is TRBV12-3 or TRBV12-4 and J is TRBJ2-7; D possibly corresponds to TRBD2 (6 bases). The germline V and J ends were trimmed by 2 bases and 3 bases, with 17 bases remaining between them. There are 16 residues in the CDR3.

This clonotype was observed many times. CDR3 nucleotide sequence: TGTGCCAGCAGCTCACAGGGGTTTAATGAAAAACTGTTTTTT. Protein product: CASSSQGFNEKLFF. The V and J genes are TRBV7-9 and TRBJ1-4, with TRBD1 matching 7 bases. CDR1 is SEHNR, CDR2 FQNEAQ, per germline (reference sequence). CDR3 size: 14 residues. V shed 4 bases, J shed 4 bases, and the junction held 3 bases outside the gene matches.

Comments on this clonotype: This sequence may be a read error, since a much larger clone differs from it by one base. The V call is TRBV6-2 or TRBV6-3, the J call TRBJ2-7; the D gene could be TRBD1 or TRBD2 (5 bases each). The CDR3 totals 15 residues. CDR1 and CDR2 from the germline V gene are MNHEY and SVGEGT. Trimming cost V 6 bases and J 0 bases, with 15 bases left between them. CDR3 region: CASRAGIGASYEQYF. The CDR3 DNA sequence: TGTGCCAGCAGAGCCGGGATAGGGGCCTCCTACGAGCAGTACTTC.

The table lists this clonotype with a few counts. This chain uses TRBV18 with TRBJ2-7, with TRBD2 identical over 8 bases. Germline V gene sequence: CDR1 KGHSH, CDR2 LQKENI. This CDR3 region has 14 residues. The ends lost 0 bases at V and 6 bases at J; junction bases unmatched: 4. CDR3 sequence reads: CASSPPTGGGEQYF. DNA of the CDR3: TGTGCCAGCTCACCACCTACGGGGGGGGGCGAGCAGTACTTC.

The chain combines TRBV18 with TRBJ1-6, with TRBD1 matching over 7 bases. Germline V lookup: CDR1 KGHSH, CDR2 LQKENI. The CDR3 runs to 15 residues. V was pared by 0 bases and J by 9 bases, with 5 bases of the junction left unmatched. CDR3 residues: CASSPPTGTVSPLHF. The CDR3 DNA reads TGTGCCAGCTCACCACCAACGGGGACAGTTTCACCCCTCCACTTT.

In its sample, this clonotype ranks as medium-sized (0.01 to 0.1%). The chain has TRBV10-3 and TRBJ1-5, with 8 bases identical to TRBD1. In germline, CDR1 is ENHRY, CDR2 SYGVKD. V gave up 5 bases and J gave up 2 bases; unmatched junction bases: 5. This CDR3 spans 15 amino acids. The DNA of the CDR3 is TGTGCCATCAGTTCCGACAGGGGTGGCAATCAGCCCCAGCATTTT. Protein sequence: CAISSDRGGNQPQHF.

This clonotype was seen more than once but under ten times. The gene calls are TRBV30 and TRBJ1-2, with D possibly TRBD1 on 6 matching bases. This CDR3 has 13 amino acids. Germline V gene data show CDR1 as GTSNPN and CDR2 as SVGIG (reference sequence). V gave up 0 bases and J gave up 3 bases, with 8 bases separating them. This CDR3 is CAWSVQGHYGYTF. The CDR3 DNA follows: TGTGCCTGGAGTGTTCAGGGGCACTATGGCTACACCTTC.

The chain carries TRBV28 and TRBJ2-7, with 12 bases matching TRBD2. Germline-derived CDR1 and CDR2 are MDHEN and SYDVKM. V shed 3 bases, J shed 7 bases, and the junction held 7 bases outside the gene matches. This CDR3 is 15 amino acids long. CDR3 sequence: CASSFRGLAGGEQYF. The CDR3 DNA sequence: TGTGCCAGCAGTTTTCGGGGACTAGCGGGTGGGGAGCAGTACTTC.

This clonotype was detected only a few times. This chain's CDR3 is CSVAPSDSNQPQHF. The CDR3 region has the DNA TGCAGCGTTGCGCCATCAGATAGCAATCAGCCCCAGCATTTT. The chain recombines TRBV29-1 with TRBJ1-5, with unresolved D. The germline V and J ends were trimmed by 4 bases and 0 bases, with 10 bases remaining between them. The CDR3 consists of 14 residues. Germline V gene lookup returns CDR1 SQVTM and CDR2 ANQGSEA. Based on the CDR3 plus reference TRBV29-1 and TRBJ1-5, the full variable domain is SAVISQKPSRDICQRGTSLTIQCQVDSQVTMMFWYRQQPGQSLTLIATANQGSEATYESGFVIDKFPISRPNLTFSTLTVSNMSPEDSSIYLCSVAPSDSNQPQHFGDGTRLSIL.

By frequency in the sample, this clonotype is medium-sized (0.01 to 0.1%). The chain joins TRBV18 to TRBJ2-1; D gene unclear. The CDR3 covers 13 residues. Looked up from germline, CDR1 is KGHSH and CDR2 is LQKENI. V was pared by 3 bases and J by 11 bases, with 14 bases between. The chain's CDR3 is CASSPLPRAKQFF. The CDR3 region has the DNA TGTGCCAGCTCACCCCTCCCGAGAGCCAAGCAGTTCTTC.

By its share, this clonotype is medium-sized. As DNA, the CDR3 is TGTGCCACCAGTGATTTGTGGGGTGGCTACACCTTC. Translation: CATSDLWGGYTF. This sequence joins TRBV24-1 and TRBJ1-2; D unresolved. The CDR3 is 12 residues long. Per the germline V gene, CDR1 is KGHDR and CDR2 is SFDVKD. Trimming cost V 0 bases and J 7 bases, with 5 bases left between them.

The J gene is TRBJ1-2, the V gene TRBV14; tentatively, D is TRBD1 (5 bases). Germline values: CDR1 SGHDN, CDR2 FVKESK. Trimming pared 4 bases from V and 4 bases from J, leaving 13 bases between. CDR3 length: 14 residues. The DNA for the CDR3 is TGTGCCAGCAGCCCCGGGGCACAACCCTATGGCTACACCTTC. Its protein product is CASSPGAQPYGYTF.